This entry lists 25 T cell receptor beta chains sequenced from one sample in a study of cytomegalovirus exposure and HLA in healthy donors. The PCR made use of 60 Vbeta and 13 Jbeta primers. Clones were sequenced by immunoSEQ multiplex PCR, and TCRdb holds only the in-frame ones, with some missing. This table holds 100,000 to 150,000 clones, approximately 80% found once. The sample consisted of PBMCs. The receptors derive from a man aged 45-65 years in good health and CMV-seronegative.

The V and J genes are TRBV10-3 and TRBJ2-7; a weak D match, TRBD1 (5 bases). Germline V lookup: CDR1 ENHRY, CDR2 SYGVKD. The V gene lost 3 bases and the J gene lost 1 base, with 7 bases spanning the gap. The CDR3 consists of 13 residues. The CDR3 DNA sequence: TGTGCCATCAGTGAAGGGGAATCCTACGAGCAGTACGTC. This sequence encodes CAISEGESYEQYV.

The chain has TRBV19 and TRBJ1-4; possible D gene TRBD1, 6 bases. Looked up from germline, CDR1 is LNHDA and CDR2 is SQIVND (reference sequence). Between the trimmed V and J ends, which lost 5 bases and 6 bases, there was a span of 16 bases. This CDR3 comprises 15 residues. The CDR3 spells CASSPDRQVDEKLFF. CDR3 nucleotides: TGTGCCAGTAGTCCGGATAGACAGGTTGATGAAAAACTGTTTTTT.

J is TRBJ2-1 and V is TRBV29-1, with a possible D match to TRBD2 (5 bases). The CDR3 extends over 15 amino acids. CDR1 is SQVTM, CDR2 ANQGSEA, per germline. V was clipped by 0 bases and J by 2 bases, with 11 bases between them. CDR3 sequence: CSVEDRGAAYNEQFF. The CDR3 bases are TGCAGCGTTGAAGATCGGGGTGCCGCCTACAATGAGCAGTTCTTC.

The V gene is TRBV5-1, the J gene TRBJ1-1; D is uncertain. The V gene lost 4 bases and the J gene lost 6 bases, with 16 bases spanning the gap. Germline V gene sequence: CDR1 SGHRS, CDR2 YFSETQ. CDR3 size: 14 residues. The CDR3 nucleotides are TGCGCCAGCAGCCCGGGATCATCGTCCCCTGAAGCTTTCTTT. Its translation: CASSPGSSSPEAFF.

The chain uses TRBV25-1 and TRBJ1-6, with D maybe TRBD1 (6 bases). This CDR3 is built from 14 residues. Germline CDR1 MGHDK, CDR2 SYGVNS. V was pared by 6 bases and J by 2 bases, with 8 bases between. In nucleotides, the CDR3 is TGTGCCAGCAGAGGGGACACCTATAATTCACCCCTCCACTTT. Translating it yields CASRGDTYNSPLHF.

In its sample, this clone was seen a few times. The junction does not match germline at one end; this may be a read error. The chain uses TRBV7-9 and TRBJ1-5; no definite D call. This CDR3 is 12 amino acids long. Germline V gene sequence: CDR1 SEHNR, CDR2 FQNEAQ (reference sequence). This CDR3 reads CSSSPDNQPQHF. The DNA for the CDR3 is TGTTCCAGCAGTCCAGACAATCAGCCCCAGCATTTT.

A remark on this clone: The sample contains more than one DNA sequence encoding this CDR3. This rearrangement joins TRBV7-3 to TRBJ1-5; D uncertain. This CDR3 is 11 amino acids long. CDR1 is SGHTA, CDR2 FQGTGA, per germline. Trimming shortened V by 5 bases and J by 13 bases, and 12 bases separated the two germline ends. The CDR3 region is CASSLTGEQHF. In DNA, the CDR3 is TGTGCCAGCAGCCTCACCGGGGAGCAGCATTTT.

This clone came up once. The chain carries TRBV4-2 and TRBJ2-1, with TRBD2 matching over 10 bases. V trimming: 0 bases; J trimming: 7 bases; junction bases outside the gene matches: 9. This CDR3 contains 17 residues. Germline lookup yields CDR1 LGHNA and CDR2 YNFKEQ. As DNA, the CDR3 is TGTGCCAGCAGCCAAGACCCACAGCGGGGGGGAGGGAATGAGCAGTTCTTC. It is translated as CASSQDPQRGGGNEQFF.

The gene calls are TRBV10-3 and TRBJ2-1, with 11 bases that match TRBD2. The germline V gene encodes CDR1 ENHRY and CDR2 SYGVKD. J was trimmed by 8 bases and V by 0 bases; bases with no gene match: 9. This CDR3 has 17 amino acids. In nucleotides, the CDR3 is TGTGCCATCAGTGAGTCACTAGCGGGGGTACTTGTCGATGAGCAGTTCTTC. Its protein is CAISESLAGVLVDEQFF.

This chain links TRBV5-1 with TRBJ1-2; perhaps TRBD1 as D (6 bases). V was shortened by 2 bases and J by 5 bases, with 10 bases between the two germline ends. This CDR3 comprises 13 residues. Germline lookup yields CDR1 SGHRS and CDR2 YFSETQ. CDR3 DNA: TGCGCCAGCAGCTTAGGCAGGGGATATGGCTACACCTTC. This translates into CASSLGRGYGYTF.

This clone occurred once. The CDR3 region has the DNA TGTGCCAGCAGTGAGGGACAGCCGAATTCACCCCTCCACTTT. Translated, it gives CASSEGQPNSPLHF. This chain joins TRBV6-1 and TRBJ1-6, with 7 bases identical to TRBD1. Trimming removed 3 bases from V and 7 bases from J; junction bases left unmatched: 3. The CDR3 loop spans 14 amino acids. Per the germline V gene, CDR1 is MNHNS and CDR2 is SASEGT.

The gene calls are TRBV4-3 and TRBJ1-5, with D unclear. CDR1 is LGHNA, CDR2 YSLEER, per germline. The CDR3 has 16 amino acids. The germline V and J ends were trimmed by 0 bases and 4 bases, with 13 bases remaining between them. The CDR3 region is CASSQDWAFENQPQHF. The CDR3 bases are TGCGCCAGCAGCCAAGATTGGGCATTTGAGAATCAGCCCCAGCATTTT.

The rearrangement links TRBV11-3 to TRBJ2-2; D unresolved. Trimming removed 5 bases from V and 1 base from J, with 14 bases in between. Per germline, CDR1 SGHNT and CDR2 YENEEA. This CDR3 spans 16 amino acids. CDR3 loop: CASSPGYEVNTGELFF. The CDR3, as DNA: TGTGCCAGCAGCCCCGGATACGAGGTGAACACCGGGGAGCTGTTTTTT.

In this sample, this clone turned up once. This chain connects TRBV9 to TRBJ2-2; 10 bases line up with TRBD1. This CDR3 is 16 amino acids long. Unmatched junction bases numbered 7, after V lost 4 bases and J lost 4 bases. Germline CDR1 SGDLS, CDR2 YYNGEE. In nucleotides, the CDR3 is TGTGCCAGCAGCCTCAGGACAGGGGGAACCACCGGGGAGCTGTTTTTT. Its translation: CASSLRTGGTTGELFF.

The rearrangement links TRBV11-2 to TRBJ1-1; no clear D gene. Trimming cost V 5 bases and J 6 bases, with 10 bases left between them. The CDR3 is 12 amino acids. Germline-derived CDR1 and CDR2 are SGHAT and FQNNGV. The CDR3 nucleotides are TGTGCCAGCAGCCCAACAGCCTCTGAAGCTTTCTTT. Translated: CASSPTASEAFF.

The rearrangement uses TRBV6-1 and TRBJ1-1; the match to TRBD1 covers 8 bases. The CDR3 has 14 amino acids. CDR1 MNHNS and CDR2 SASEGT come from the germline V gene. V trimming: 6 bases; J trimming: 5 bases; junction bases outside the gene matches: 8. CDR3 sequence reads: CASSDDRGWTEAFF. CDR3 DNA sequence: TGTGCCAGCAGCGATGACAGGGGATGGACTGAAGCTTTCTTT.

This chain connects TRBV19 to TRBJ1-5; no definite D call. From germline, CDR1 is LNHDA and CDR2 SQIVND (reference sequence). CDR3 length equals 14 residues. The V and J ends lost 5 bases and 0 bases respectively, with 8 bases between them. This chain's CDR3 is CASSAQNSNQPQHF. Written as DNA, the CDR3 is TGTGCCAGTAGTGCCCAGAATAGCAATCAGCCCCAGCATTTT. The full variable domain, completed using reference TRBV19 and TRBJ1-5, is DGGITQSPKYLFRKEGQNVTLSCEQNLNHDAMYWYRQDPGQGLRLIYYSQIVNDFQKGDIAEGYSVSREKKESFPLTVTSAQKNPTAFYLCASSAQNSNQPQHFGDGTRLSIL.

This clone has a single count. This chain uses TRBV20-1 with TRBJ1-2; D is unresolved. CDR1 and CDR2 (germline): DFQATT, SNEGSKA (reference sequence). The CDR3 runs 11 residues. The ends were cut back, 8 bases at V and 4 bases at J, with 11 bases in the middle. CDR3 sequence: CSLRLTYGYTF. The CDR3 coding sequence is TGCAGTCTTAGACTGACCTATGGCTACACCTTC.

In its sample, this clone was seen a few times. The chain links TRBV4-2 to TRBJ2-7; D remains unclear. The V end was cut by 0 bases, the J end by 3 bases, with 15 bases between. This CDR3 is 16 amino acids long. Per germline, CDR1 LGHNA and CDR2 YNFKEQ. The DNA for the CDR3 is TGTGCCAGCAGCCAAGATCTTGATACTTTCCGCTACGAGCAGTACTTC. It yields the protein CASSQDLDTFRYEQYF.

This chain connects TRBV9 to TRBJ2-1; 10 bases fit TRBD2. Germline values: CDR1 SGDLS, CDR2 YYNGEE. The V gene end was trimmed by 3 bases and the J gene end by 5 bases; junction bases not matched to a gene: 8. The CDR3 loop spans 16 amino acids. In DNA form, the CDR3 reads TGTGCCAGCAGCGATGAGCGGGGGGGCCCAAACAATGAGCAGTTCTTC. It specifies CASSDERGGPNNEQFF.

This clone has more than one count but fewer than ten. The genes are TRBV19 and TRBJ2-7, with 9 bases matching TRBD1. The CDR3 covers 15 residues. J was trimmed by 2 bases and V by 6 bases; bases with no gene match: 8. Looked up from germline, CDR1 is LNHDA and CDR2 is SQIVND (reference sequence). CDR3 loop: CASSPAGTGPYEQYF. CDR3 sequence (DNA): TGTGCCAGTAGCCCCGCAGGGACAGGGCCCTACGAGCAGTACTTC.

V and J are TRBV29-1 and TRBJ1-2; D is ambiguous. The CDR3 loop spans 14 amino acids. The germline V and J ends were trimmed by 0 bases and 2 bases, with 10 bases remaining between them. The V gene's germline CDR1 is SQVTM and CDR2 ANQGSEA. The CDR3 nucleotides read TGCAGCGTTGAAGATCTGGGGAGAAACTATGGCTACACCTTC. Amino acid sequence: CSVEDLGRNYGYTF.

V is TRBV7-9 and J is TRBJ2-5; D gene unclear. V shed 5 bases and J shed 4 bases, with 11 bases lying between them. CDR3 size: 13 residues. Germline values: CDR1 SEHNR, CDR2 FQNEAQ (reference sequence). DNA of the CDR3: TGTGCCAGCAGCGGCGACGCGGCAGAGACCCAGTACTTC. Protein: CASSGDAAETQYF. The whole variable domain, remainder taken from reference TRBV7-9 and TRBJ2-5, is DTGVSQNPRHKITKRGQNVTFRCDPISEHNRLYWYRQTLGQGPEFLTYFQNEAQLEKSRLLSDRFSAERPKGSFSTLEIQRTEQGDSAMYLCASSGDAAETQYFGPGTRLLVL.

The chain combines TRBV9 with TRBJ2-5; the match to TRBD2 covers 7 bases. Losses at the gene ends were 0 bases for V and 7 bases for J; bases not matched to a gene: 6. CDR1 and CDR2 (germline): SGDLS, YYNGEE. The CDR3 loop spans 14 amino acids. CDR3 sequence (DNA): TGTGCCAGCAGCGTAGGGGGGAGGGAAGGGACCCAGTACTTC. It yields the protein CASSVGGREGTQYF.

CDR3 DNA sequence: TGTGCCAGCAACGGACACCGCGCGGGGGAGCTGTTTTTT. This translates into CASNGHRAGELFF. The chain employs TRBV6-5 and TRBJ2-2, with TRBD1 as a possible D gene (5 bases). From germline, CDR1 is MNHEY and CDR2 SVGAGI. V was pared by 7 bases and J by 8 bases, with 14 bases between. This CDR3 spans 13 amino acids.